The 4 T cell receptor beta chains below all came from one sample that was sequenced in a study of monozygotic twins with inflammatory bowel disease. TCRdb derives one entry per CDR3 protein from the 5' RACE reads, leaving out DNA. The sample table includes around 450,000 distinct CDR3 sequences. Sequencing was done on a sample of blood. Receptor source: a human donor with ulcerative colitis or Crohn's disease, or a healthy co-twin of an affected twin (not recorded which).

This chain joins TRBV5-1 and TRBJ2-7; as DNA is missing, the TRBD2 call by TCRdb cannot be tested. Per germline, CDR1 SGHRS and CDR2 YFSETQ. The CDR3 is made up of 15 amino acids. The CDR3 is CASSLADITGYEQYF. Based on the CDR3 plus reference TRBV5-1 and TRBJ2-7, the full variable domain is KAGVTQTPRYLIKTRGQQVTLSCSPISGHRSVSWYQQTPGQGLQFLFEYFSETQRNKGNFPGRFSGRQFSNSRSEMNVSTLELGDSALYLCASSLADITGYEQYFGPGTRLTVT.

This chain uses TRBV27 with TRBJ1-5; TCRdb indicates TRBD1, and absent DNA this call remains unverified. The CDR3 contains 14 residues. The germline V gene encodes CDR1 MNHEY and CDR2 SMNVEV (reference sequence). The CDR3 sequence is CASSFGGHNQPQHF.

This chain uses TRBV5-1 with TRBJ2-5; TCRdb designates TRBD1, a call that cannot be tested without DNA. The CDR3 runs to 13 residues. CDR1 is SGHRS, CDR2 YFSETQ, per germline. The CDR3: CASSVTGGETQYF.

CDR3 in amino acids: CASSPWTGAGYTF. This chain connects TRBV7-2 to TRBJ1-2; TCRdb's D call, TRBD1, is unchecked because there is no DNA. CDR3 length: 13 residues. The germline gives CDR1 SGHTA, CDR2 FQGNSA. The entire variable domain, with the rest obtained from reference TRBV7-2 and TRBJ1-2, is as follows: GAGVSQSPSNKVTEKGKDVELRCDPISGHTALYWYRQSLGQGLEFLIYFQGNSAPDKSGLPSDRFSAERTGGSVSTLTIQRTQQEDSAVYLCASSPWTGAGYTFGSGTRLTVV.